One and the same sample provided the 19 T cell receptor beta chains below, sequenced in a study of blood T cell repertoires in COVID-19. Here immunoSEQ multiplex PCR was the method, and the copy in TCRdb shows in-frame clones only, minus some. The top ten hold about 5.7% of the sample, which has 80,000 or so clones, over 65% seen once. Source material: peripheral blood. The source is a man between 50 and 59 years old with active or convalescent COVID-19.

For this clone: Relative to the germline gene, one junction end is altered; a read error may explain this. V is TRBV19 and J is TRBJ2-3, with 11 bases identical to TRBD2. CDR1 and CDR2 from the germline V gene are LNHDA and SQIVND (reference sequence). The CDR3 extends over 17 amino acids. The CDR3 DNA follows: TGTGCCAGTAGTCTCAGGCGGGGGACTAGCGGCACGGATACGCAGTATTTT. The encoded protein is CASSLRRGTSGTDTQYF.

The J gene is TRBJ2-3, the V gene TRBV2; possibly TRBD1 for D (6 bases). This CDR3 region has 13 residues. Germline CDR1 reads SNHLY; CDR2 reads FYNNEI. Trimming shortened V by 11 bases and J by 4 bases, and 16 bases separated the two germline ends. This CDR3 is CARRGTGADTQYF. The DNA of the CDR3 is TGTGCCCGTAGGGGGACCGGCGCAGATACGCAGTATTTT.

V usage is TRBV5-4 and J usage is TRBJ1-5; D not certain. V was cut by 4 bases and J by 5 bases, with 7 bases left in between. This CDR3 comprises 12 residues. Germline V gene lookup returns CDR1 SGHNT and CDR2 YYREEE (reference sequence). The CDR3 loop is CASSEGDQPQHF. The DNA of the CDR3 is TGTGCCAGCAGCGAGGGAGATCAGCCCCAGCATTTT.

The V gene is TRBV6-2 or TRBV6-3, the J gene TRBJ2-4; 13 nucleotides agree with TRBD2. The CDR3 spans 19 residues. Germline CDR1 is MNHEY and CDR2 is SVGEGT. J was trimmed by 0 bases and V by 2 bases; bases with no gene match: 7. The CDR3 loop is CASSYGLAGDFLAKNIQYF. Written as DNA, the CDR3 is TGTGCCAGCAGTTACGGACTAGCGGGGGACTTCCTAGCCAAAAACATTCAGTACTTC.

This clone turned up a few times. This rearrangement joins TRBV7-8 to TRBJ2-3; 13 positions match TRBD2. V lost 5 bases to trimming and J lost 0 bases; unmatched junction nucleotides: 11. The CDR3 length is 19 residues. Germline V gene lookup returns CDR1 SGHVS and CDR2 FQNEAQ. CDR3 amino acids: CASSKRTSGGTSSTDTQYF. CDR3 DNA sequence: TGTGCCAGCAGCAAACGGACTAGCGGGGGAACTTCTAGCACAGATACGCAGTATTTT.

V is TRBV13 and J is TRBJ2-2, with 7 bases aligning to TRBD1. This CDR3 region has 15 residues. V lost 5 bases to trimming and J lost 7 bases; unmatched junction nucleotides: 10. Germline assignment: CDR1 PRHDT and CDR2 FYEKMQ (reference sequence). In nucleotides, the CDR3 is TGTGCCAGCAGCCCCGAGGGGGCCATTGGCGGGGAGCTGTTTTTT. Its translation: CASSPEGAIGGELFF.

The V call is TRBV12-5, the J call TRBJ1-3; D is unresolved. Per the germline V gene, CDR1 is LGHNT and CDR2 is FRNRAP. The CDR3 sequence is 15 residues long. V was cut by 6 bases and J by 0 bases, with 12 bases left in between. CDR3 DNA sequence: TGTGCTAGTGGCGGCGGTGCTAGCTCTGGAAACACCATATATTTT. Protein: CASGGGASSGNTIYF.

This clone was observed a few times. CDR3 region: CASGYQGAAGQPQHF. The CDR3 DNA reads TGTGCCAGTGGTTACCAGGGGGCGGCAGGTCAGCCCCAGCATTTT. The chain uses TRBV19 and TRBJ1-5; 8 positions agree with TRBD1. Trimming cost V 8 bases and J 6 bases; bases outside gene matches: 12. CDR1 is LNHDA and CDR2 is SQIVND in the germline V gene (reference sequence). The CDR3 is 15 amino acids.

The chain is built from TRBV24-1 and TRBJ2-3, with D possibly TRBD2 on 7 matching bases. Trimming removed 4 bases at V and 5 bases at J, with 18 bases between. The CDR3 spans 16 residues. Germline V gene lookup returns CDR1 KGHDR and CDR2 SFDVKD. CDR3 nucleotide sequence: TGTGCCACCAGTGACCGCGGGGGCCACCAGGGAGATACGCAGTATTTT. Translation gives CATSDRGGHQGDTQYF.

The J gene is TRBJ2-1, the V gene TRBV7-8; 12 positions agree with TRBD2. The CDR3 has 18 residues. Trimming cost V 5 bases and J 0 bases; bases outside gene matches: 8. The V gene's germline CDR1 is SGHVS and CDR2 FQNEAQ. The CDR3 loop is CASSRRASGGVSYNEQFF. CDR3 sequence (DNA): TGTGCCAGCAGCCGGCGGGCTAGCGGGGGGGTCTCCTACAATGAGCAGTTCTTC.

The rearrangement links TRBV7-2 to TRBJ2-5; the D is unclear. The CDR3 totals 13 residues. V was clipped by 1 base and J by 5 bases, with 8 bases between them. Germline CDR1 is SGHTA and CDR2 is FQGNSA. CDR3 DNA: TGTGCCAGCAGCTTAGTCTTGACTGAGACCCAGTACTTC. This translates into CASSLVLTETQYF.

V and J are TRBV5-4 and TRBJ2-1; 9 bases match TRBD1. Germline V lookup: CDR1 SGHNT, CDR2 YYREEE (reference sequence). The CDR3 sequence is 14 residues long. The J segment lost 6 bases and the V segment lost 4 bases, leaving 5 bases of the junction unmatched. The CDR3, as DNA: TGTGCCAGCAGCCTGGGACAGGGTCCCAATGAGCAGTTCTTC. Its protein product is CASSLGQGPNEQFF.

This clone has only a few counts. This chain uses TRBV19 with TRBJ1-2; TRBD1 is a possible D gene (6 bases). V lost 10 bases to trimming and J lost 3 bases, with 12 bases between them. This CDR3 is 12 amino acids long. Germline V lookup: CDR1 LNHDA, CDR2 SQIVND (reference sequence). Here the CDR3 reads CAIWDTYYGYTF. The CDR3 bases are TGTGCCATTTGGGACACATACTATGGCTACACCTTC.

CDR3 coding DNA: TGCAGCGTTTCCGGGCAGGGGGCAGAGACCCAGTACTTC. It specifies CSVSGQGAETQYF. The chain joins TRBV29-1 to TRBJ2-5, with 8 bases lining up with TRBD1. The V gene's germline CDR1 is SQVTM and CDR2 ANQGSEA. The length of the CDR3 is 13 residues. V shed 5 bases, J shed 4 bases, and the junction held 6 bases outside the gene matches.

The V and J genes are TRBV2 and TRBJ1-2; D unclear. This CDR3 contains 15 residues. CDR1 SNHLY and CDR2 FYNNEI come from the germline V gene. Trimming pared 3 bases from V and 1 base from J, leaving 12 bases between. CDR3 DNA: TGTGCCAGCAGTGATCTCGGGTCCCATAACTATGGCTACACCTTC. It codes for CASSDLGSHNYGYTF.

The chain is built from TRBV24-1 and TRBJ2-7; 15 positions match TRBD2. Losses at the gene ends were 2 bases for V and 4 bases for J; bases not matched to a gene: 11. The germline CDR1 and CDR2 sequences are KGHDR and SFDVKD. The CDR3 has 19 amino acids. The CDR3 sequence is CATSDSGLAGGKGSYEQYF. The CDR3 DNA reads as TGTGCCACCAGTGATTCCGGACTAGCGGGGGGGAAAGGATCATACGAGCAGTACTTC.

This sequence joins TRBV18 and TRBJ2-3; 7 nucleotides line up with TRBD2. Germline V lookup: CDR1 KGHSH, CDR2 LQKENI. The CDR3 runs to 16 residues. V trimming: 0 bases; J trimming: 4 bases; junction bases outside the gene matches: 7. The CDR3 protein is CASSPPGGGPPDTQYF. The CDR3 nucleotides read TGTGCCAGCTCACCACCGGGGGGGGGTCCCCCAGATACGCAGTATTTT.

The V call is TRBV24-1, the J call TRBJ2-1, with TRBD2 matching over 9 bases. CDR3 length equals 19 residues. Germline CDR1 KGHDR, CDR2 SFDVKD. The trim removed 5 bases at V and 0 bases at J, leaving 13 bases unmatched. CDR3 bases: TGTGCCACCAGTGGGGCTAGCGGGGACCCCGGGGGCTCCTACAATGAGCAGTTCTTC. Protein product: CATSGASGDPGGSYNEQFF.

This clone was seen once. J is TRBJ2-7 and V is TRBV10-3; 8 nucleotides match TRBD1. The V segment lost 4 bases and the J segment 6 bases; nucleotides outside the gene matches: 8. CDR1 is ENHRY, CDR2 SYGVKD, per germline. This CDR3 comprises 14 residues. The CDR3 loop reads CAISGKDRAVEQYF. The CDR3 DNA reads TGTGCCATCAGTGGGAAGGACAGGGCGGTCGAGCAGTACTTC.